This T cell receptor (beta chain) was observed in a study of cytomegalovirus exposure and HLA in healthy donors. Vbeta (60) and Jbeta (13) primers were used in the PCR. Clones were read by immunoSEQ multiplex PCR, and TCRdb kept only the in-frame ones, dropping some. This table holds 120,000 to 150,000 clones, 82% found once. CDR3 length: 15 amino acids. The germline CDR1 and CDR2 sequences are GTSNPN and SVGIG (reference sequence). Deletions cut 0 bases from V and 8 bases from J, with 17 bases between. Worth noting for this clone: Its antigen is currently unknown.

Study-level findings and limits: Within the data, a cluster of highly shared sequence variants was likely a sequencing artifact.

The TCR sequence derives from a male donor in good health and CMV-seronegative. The chain uses TRBV30 and TRBJ2-1; D may be TRBD2 (5 bases). Sequenced sample: PBMCs. The chain's CDR3 is CAWSVGWEFLYEQFF. CDR3 sequence (DNA): TGTGCCTGGAGTGTTGGGTGGGAGTTCTTGTATGAGCAGTTCTTC.